A single sample is the source of the 24 T cell receptor beta chains below, sequenced in a study of memory CD4+ T cells and cytomegalovirus serostatus. Produced via immunoSEQ multiplex PCR; TCRdb's table is partial and in-frame only. The sample contains about 64,000 clones, more than 70% of which appear only once. The sort gate was single viable CD3+CD4+CD8-CD45RO+ cells for memory CD4+ T cells. Sequencing was carried out using memory CD4+ T cells from blood. Every receptor here comes from an adult in good health and CMV-seronegative.

The chain combines TRBV29-1 with TRBJ2-7; TRBD2 matches at 10 bases. The germline CDR1 and CDR2 sequences are SQVTM and ANQGSEA. V dropped 6 bases and J dropped 3; count of bases not matched to a gene: 5. The CDR3 totals 13 residues. This CDR3 reads CSVQRLAGYEQYF. In DNA form, the CDR3 reads TGCAGCGTCCAAAGACTAGCGGGCTACGAGCAGTACTTC.

J is TRBJ2-4 and V is TRBV5-4; a possible D gene is TRBD2 (6 bases). Deletions cut 4 bases from V and 6 bases from J, with 17 bases between. Germline V lookup: CDR1 SGHNT, CDR2 YYREEE (reference sequence). The CDR3 length is 15 residues. This CDR3 is CASSLGGGVGNIQYF. CDR3 coding DNA: TGTGCCAGCAGCCTAGGAGGCGGGGTGGGAAACATTCAGTACTTC.

This sequence joins TRBV5-1 and TRBJ2-3; no reliable D call. The V and J ends lost 1 base and 5 bases respectively, with 17 bases between them. Looked up from germline, CDR1 is SGHRS and CDR2 is YFSETQ. The CDR3 has 16 residues. CDR3 in DNA: TGCGCCAGCAGCTTGAGTCCGACGTCTGTTGTAGATACGCAGTATTTT. It yields the protein CASSLSPTSVVDTQYF.

This clone turned up a few times. The chain joins TRBV18 to TRBJ2-1, with D maybe TRBD1 (6 bases). There are 16 residues in the CDR3. Between the trimmed V and J ends, which lost 2 bases and 0 bases, there was a span of 11 bases. Germline V lookup: CDR1 KGHSH, CDR2 LQKENI. CDR3: CASSPIQGSSYNEQFF. The CDR3 DNA reads TGTGCCAGCTCACCAATACAGGGAAGCTCCTACAATGAGCAGTTCTTC.

J is TRBJ1-6 and V is TRBV2; tentative D call: TRBD1 (6 bases). Germline V gives CDR1 SNHLY, CDR2 FYNNEI. V shed 10 bases and J shed 7 bases, with 17 bases lying between them. The CDR3 runs 14 residues. The CDR3 spells CANRVGPFNSPLHF. Written as DNA, the CDR3 is TGTGCCAACAGGGTCGGGCCCTTCAATTCACCCCTCCACTTT.

The rearrangement uses TRBV5-1 and TRBJ2-1; the D gene is possibly TRBD1 (6 bases). This CDR3 region has 15 residues. The germline CDR1 and CDR2 sequences are SGHRS and YFSETQ. Trimming left V 5 bases short and J 3 bases short, with 15 bases between. The CDR3 nucleotides are TGCGCCAGCAGGGCAGCTGGACAGAGCTACAATGAGCAGTTCTTC. Its protein product is CASRAAGQSYNEQFF.

This chain links TRBV7-2 with TRBJ2-7, with 9 bases that match TRBD2. V dropped 1 base and J dropped 1; count of bases not matched to a gene: 11. Germline assignment: CDR1 SGHTA and CDR2 FQGNSA. The CDR3 covers 18 residues. CDR3 sequence: CASSLDPTTSGRSYEQYF. As DNA, the CDR3 is TGTGCCAGCAGCTTAGACCCTACTACTAGCGGGCGATCCTACGAGCAGTACTTC. The full variable domain, rest sourced from reference TRBV7-2 and TRBJ2-7, is GAGVSQSPSNKVTEKGKDVELRCDPISGHTALYWYRQSLGQGLEFLIYFQGNSAPDKSGLPSDRFSAERTGGSVSTLTIQRTQQEDSAVYLCASSLDPTTSGRSYEQYFGPGTRLTVT.

This clone was seen only once. The rearrangement uses TRBV14 and TRBJ2-1; 7 bases map to TRBD2. V was pared by 0 bases and J by 1 base, with 6 bases of the junction left unmatched. The CDR3 spans 17 residues. Per the germline V gene, CDR1 is SGHDN and CDR2 is FVKESK. The CDR3 sequence is CASSQEGGFGSYNEQFF. DNA of the CDR3: TGTGCCAGCAGCCAAGAGGGAGGGTTTGGATCCTACAATGAGCAGTTCTTC.

The chain combines TRBV11-2 with TRBJ2-3; D remains ambiguous. V was shortened by 5 bases and J by 2 bases, with 5 bases between the two germline ends. Germline assignment: CDR1 SGHAT and CDR2 FQNNGV. This CDR3 spans 12 amino acids. The CDR3 loop reads CASSPSTDTQYF. CDR3 sequence (DNA): TGTGCCAGCAGCCCCTCCACAGATACGCAGTATTTT.

The chain carries TRBV11-2 and TRBJ2-7, with D perhaps matching TRBD1 (6 bases). CDR3 length equals 15 residues. From germline, CDR1 is SGHAT and CDR2 FQNNGV. Trimming stripped 5 bases from V and 2 bases from J, with 16 bases between. The CDR3 loop reads CASSPRTDPTYEQYF. DNA of the CDR3: TGTGCCAGCAGCCCCCGGACAGATCCAACCTACGAGCAGTACTTC. Based on the CDR3 plus reference TRBV11-2 and TRBJ2-7, the full variable domain is EAGVAQSPRYKIIEKRQSVAFWCNPISGHATLYWYQQILGQGPKLLIQFQNNGVVDDSQLPKDRFSAERLKGVDSTLKIQPAKLEDSAVYLCASSPRTDPTYEQYFGPGTRLTVT.

This chain links TRBV21-1 with TRBJ2-7; TRBD1, as called in the table, went unchecked against the DNA. TRBV21-1 counts as a pseudogene. The CDR3 sequence is 19 residues long. CDR3 sequence reads: CASSKNAKPGTESSYEQYF. DNA for the CDR3: TGTGCCAGCAGCAAAAACGCGAAACCAGGGACAGAGAGCTCCTACGAGCAGTACTTC.

The V and J genes are TRBV27 and TRBJ1-5, with D possibly being TRBD1 (6 bases). In germline, CDR1 is MNHEY, CDR2 SMNVEV (reference sequence). This CDR3 is built from 16 residues. Trimming took off 1 base at V and 0 bases at J, with 10 bases between the two ends. Written as DNA, the CDR3 is TGTGCCAGCAGTTTATGGGGGACACTTAGCAATCAGCCCCAGCATTTT. Translating it yields CASSLWGTLSNQPQHF.

This chain uses TRBV28 with TRBJ2-1; the D gene is possibly TRBD1 (5 bases). The length of the CDR3 is 13 residues. From germline, CDR1 is MDHEN and CDR2 SYDVKM. In nucleotides, the CDR3 is TGTGCAGGACGGGCAGGGAAGGACAATGAGCAGTTCTTC. Amino acid sequence: CAGRAGKDNEQFF.

The gene calls are TRBV9 and TRBJ1-1; 7 bases are shared with TRBD1. V dropped 4 bases and J dropped 3; count of bases not matched to a gene: 12. The germline V gene has CDR1 SGDLS and CDR2 YYNGEE. This CDR3 has 16 amino acids. The CDR3 here is CASSTRGGILDTEAFF. Here the CDR3 DNA reads TGTGCCAGCAGCACCAGGGGGGGCATTTTGGACACTGAAGCTTTCTTT.

The chain has TRBV7-2 and TRBJ1-2, with a possible D match to TRBD1 (5 bases). The germline CDR1 and CDR2 sequences are SGHTA and FQGNSA. The germline V and J ends were trimmed by 0 bases and 4 bases, with 12 bases remaining between them. This CDR3 spans 15 amino acids. CDR3 sequence reads: CASSLALMGLYGYTF. The DNA for the CDR3 is TGTGCCAGCAGCTTAGCGCTAATGGGACTCTATGGCTACACCTTC.

This clone was seen a single time. The CDR3 spells CASSPMLAGGRGDTQYF. The DNA for the CDR3 is TGTGCCAGCTCACCAATGCTAGCGGGAGGACGGGGAGATACGCAGTATTTT. V is TRBV18 and J is TRBJ2-3; TRBD2 agrees at 11 bases. V lost 2 bases and J lost 5; bases outside the gene matches: 9. Germline CDR1 and CDR2: KGHSH and LQKENI. CDR3 length: 17 residues.

This clone was recorded a few times. V usage is TRBV28 and J usage is TRBJ1-5; D might be TRBD1 (5 bases). Looked up from germline, CDR1 is MDHEN and CDR2 is SYDVKM. Trimming left V 4 bases short and J 4 bases short, with 11 bases between. The CDR3 totals 14 residues. The CDR3: CASSSPGGNQPQHF. The DNA of the CDR3 is TGTGCCAGCAGTTCTCCGGGGGGAAATCAGCCCCAGCATTTT.

The rearrangement uses TRBV6-5 and TRBJ2-1; D may match TRBD1 or TRBD2 (5 bases each). Germline-derived CDR1 and CDR2 are MNHEY and SVGAGI. CDR3 size: 14 residues. V was clipped by 7 bases and J by 5 bases, with 15 bases between them. The CDR3 DNA is TGTGCCAGCACCGACCCGGGACGGGACAATGAGCAGTTCTTC. Translation gives CASTDPGRDNEQFF.

This clone was seen a few times. This sequence joins TRBV11-2 and TRBJ2-7; TRBD1 matches 8 bases. V gave up 1 base and J gave up 5 bases; unmatched junction bases: 7. CDR1 and CDR2 (germline): SGHAT, FQNNGV. The CDR3 spans 15 residues. CDR3 sequence reads: CASSLGNGQGNEQYF. The CDR3 DNA reads TGTGCCAGCAGCTTAGGGAACGGACAGGGAAACGAGCAGTACTTC.

CDR3: CASSLGQGGQPQHF. As DNA, the CDR3 is TGTGCCAGCAGCTTAGGGCAGGGCGGGCAGCCCCAGCATTTT. The rearrangement uses TRBV7-9 and TRBJ1-5, with D tentatively TRBD1 (5 bases). The CDR3 spans 14 residues. Trimming removed 1 base from V and 7 bases from J, with 11 bases in between. Germline V gene data show CDR1 as SEHNR and CDR2 as FQNEAQ (reference sequence).

CDR3: CASSLGTFSETQYF. In DNA, the CDR3 is TGCGCCAGCAGCTTGGGGACGTTTTCAGAGACCCAGTACTTC. This rearrangement joins TRBV5-1 to TRBJ2-5; no clear D gene. The CDR3 is 14 residues long. The germline V gene encodes CDR1 SGHRS and CDR2 YFSETQ. Trimming removed 0 bases at V and 4 bases at J, with 10 bases between.

The rearrangement links TRBV5-4 to TRBJ1-6; 9 bases agree with TRBD1. The trim removed 4 bases at V and 4 bases at J, leaving 3 bases unmatched. The CDR3 covers 15 residues. Looked up from germline, CDR1 is SGHNT and CDR2 is YYREEE (reference sequence). The CDR3 sequence: CASSAGTGYNSPLHF. The CDR3 DNA is TGTGCCAGCAGCGCAGGGACAGGGTATAATTCACCCCTCCACTTT.

Only a few counts were recorded for this clone. The chain has TRBV5-4 and TRBJ2-1, with 13 bases fitting TRBD2. The junction had 8 bases not matched to a gene; V was cut back by 4 bases and J by 7 bases. Germline CDR1 reads SGHNT; CDR2 reads YYREEE (reference sequence). The CDR3 contains 16 residues. Here the CDR3 reads CASSKAGLAGVNEQFF. The CDR3 coding sequence is TGTGCCAGCAGCAAAGCTGGACTAGCGGGAGTTAATGAGCAGTTCTTC. Complete variable domain (other parts from reference TRBV5-4 and TRBJ2-1): ETGVTQSPTHLIKTRGQQVTLRCSSQSGHNTVSWYQQALGQGPQFIFQYYREEENGRGNFPPRFSGLQFPNYSSELNVNALELDDSALYLCASSKAGLAGVNEQFFGPGTRLTVL.

This clone appeared many times. J is TRBJ1-6 and V is TRBV5-4; a possible D gene is TRBD1 (6 bases). The CDR3 is 14 residues long. Germline assignment: CDR1 SGHNT and CDR2 YYREEE (reference sequence). Trimming removed 5 bases from V and 8 bases from J, with 14 bases in between. Written as DNA, the CDR3 is TGTGCCAGCAGTCACGGACAGACTGATTCACCCCTCCACTTT. Translation: CASSHGQTDSPLHF.